This T cell receptor (beta chain) was identified in a study of beta chain features in type 1 diabetes. The study's findings and limits: Shorter TCRB CDR3s, moderately but significantly so, were found in Type 1 diabetes patients in all four CD4+ subsets.

The CDR3 loop spans 15 amino acids. Germline assignment: CDR1 SNHLY and CDR2 FYNNEI. The V and J ends lost 3 bases and 0 bases respectively, with 8 bases between them. Sequencing targeted expressed TCRB transcripts, as all isolated RNA had been reverse transcribed. The table came from immunoSEQ multiplex PCR; TCRdb's copy has only in-frame clones and leaves some out. The sample contains 110,000 or so clones, 40% of which appear only once. Concerning this clone: The antigen is undetermined.

This sequence originates from a woman aged 18-30 years in good health. Sequencing was carried out using stem cell memory CD4+ T cells from blood. The V gene is TRBV2, the J gene TRBJ2-2; TRBD1 might be the D (5 bases). The CDR3 DNA sequence: TGTGCCAGCAGTGACGACAGACCGAACACCGGGGAGCTGTTTTTT. This translates into CASSDDRPNTGELFF. The whole variable domain, filled in from reference TRBV2 and TRBJ2-2, reads EPEVTQTPSHQVTQMGQEVILRCVPISNHLYFYWYRQILGQKVEFLVSFYNNEISEKSEIFDDQFSVERPDGSNFTLKIRSTKLEDSAMYFCASSDDRPNTGELFFGEGSRLTVL.